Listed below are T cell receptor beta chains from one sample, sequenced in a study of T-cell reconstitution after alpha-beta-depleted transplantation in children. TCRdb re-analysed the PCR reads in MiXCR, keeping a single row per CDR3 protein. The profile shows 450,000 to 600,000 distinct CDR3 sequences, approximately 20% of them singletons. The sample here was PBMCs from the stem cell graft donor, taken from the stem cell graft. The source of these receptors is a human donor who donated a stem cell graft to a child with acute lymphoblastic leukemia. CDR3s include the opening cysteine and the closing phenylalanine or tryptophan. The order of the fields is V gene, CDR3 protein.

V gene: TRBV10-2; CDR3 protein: CASSASGYYEQYF
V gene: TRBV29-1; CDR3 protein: CSVDGDAGGPTYEQYF
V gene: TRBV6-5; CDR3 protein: CASSYGQTNYGYTF
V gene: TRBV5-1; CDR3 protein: CASSLAGGSSYNEQFF
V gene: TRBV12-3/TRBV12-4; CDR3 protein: CASSSTTGAINTIYF
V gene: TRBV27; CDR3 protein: CASSLSQGGTYEQYF
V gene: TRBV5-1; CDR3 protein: CASGLRRVSLQETQYF
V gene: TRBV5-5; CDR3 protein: CASSLSQGAKGDTGELFF
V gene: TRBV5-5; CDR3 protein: CASSLEGARTDTQYF
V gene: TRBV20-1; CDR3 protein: CSAPRLAGGTGELFF
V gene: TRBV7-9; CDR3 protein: CASSLGGPTSSYNEQFF
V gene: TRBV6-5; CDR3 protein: CASSSPTGQGGYEQYF
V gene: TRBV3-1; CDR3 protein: CASSQGALTHNEQFF
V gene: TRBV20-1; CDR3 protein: CSARPAGPSYEQYF
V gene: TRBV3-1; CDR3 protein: CASSQVLAGAGGRNEQFF
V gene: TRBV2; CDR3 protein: CASSAGINPNHEQFF
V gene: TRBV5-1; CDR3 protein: CASILQIHEQYF
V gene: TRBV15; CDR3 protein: CATSMGQPFRNQPQHF
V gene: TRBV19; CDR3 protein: CATHKFRGFAEGYTF
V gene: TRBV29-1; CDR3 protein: CSVASGTGGNYEQHF
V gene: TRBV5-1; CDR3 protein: CASSLETVAGTFSYEQYF
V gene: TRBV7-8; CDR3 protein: CASSFRVSSTGELFF
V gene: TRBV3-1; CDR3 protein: CASSQTAGVSNEQFF
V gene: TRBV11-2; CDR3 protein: CASSLADFLPTYEQYF
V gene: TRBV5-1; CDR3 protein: CASSGGQGWNEQFF
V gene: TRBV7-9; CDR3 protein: CASSLPREPFF
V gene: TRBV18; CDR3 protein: CASSQSSGPYEQYF
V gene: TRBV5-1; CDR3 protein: CASSLVASGSWQNEQFF
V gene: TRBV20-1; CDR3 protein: CSARVRLGAGMNTEAFF
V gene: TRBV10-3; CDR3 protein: CAIRKDSSYNEQFF
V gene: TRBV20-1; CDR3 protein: CSAFLDRAYEQYF
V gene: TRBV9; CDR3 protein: CASSPRTGGVTGANGLTF
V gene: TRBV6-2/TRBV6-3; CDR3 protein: CASSSTGTGLAETQYF
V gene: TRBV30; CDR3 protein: CAWSVGLSSNQPQHF
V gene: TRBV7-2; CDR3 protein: CASSGTFGNTIYF
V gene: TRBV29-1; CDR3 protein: CSASSVGGGNTEAFF
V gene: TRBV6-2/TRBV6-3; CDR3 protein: CASSSSGHDEKLFF
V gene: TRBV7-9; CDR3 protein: CASSLALTGTGNTIYF
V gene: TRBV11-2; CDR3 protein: CASSLADRSYNEQFF
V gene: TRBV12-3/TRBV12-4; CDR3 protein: CASSLALGQGDIQYF
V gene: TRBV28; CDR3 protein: CASISRGALYEQYF
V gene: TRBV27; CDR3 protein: CASSSNAGTASYEQYF
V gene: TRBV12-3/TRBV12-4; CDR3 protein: CASRLAGIYNEQFF
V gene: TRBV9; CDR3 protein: CASSGRWGGETQYF
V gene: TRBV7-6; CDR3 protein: CASSFLSYGSSYNEQFF
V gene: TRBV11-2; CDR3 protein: CASSLVRANEQFF
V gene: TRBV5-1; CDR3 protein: CASSPNRDEQFF
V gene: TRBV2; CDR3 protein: CASSEVFPGGSGNTIYF
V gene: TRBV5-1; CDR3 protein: CASSLQNTGELFF
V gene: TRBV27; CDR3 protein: CASSPLGASSAYTEAFF